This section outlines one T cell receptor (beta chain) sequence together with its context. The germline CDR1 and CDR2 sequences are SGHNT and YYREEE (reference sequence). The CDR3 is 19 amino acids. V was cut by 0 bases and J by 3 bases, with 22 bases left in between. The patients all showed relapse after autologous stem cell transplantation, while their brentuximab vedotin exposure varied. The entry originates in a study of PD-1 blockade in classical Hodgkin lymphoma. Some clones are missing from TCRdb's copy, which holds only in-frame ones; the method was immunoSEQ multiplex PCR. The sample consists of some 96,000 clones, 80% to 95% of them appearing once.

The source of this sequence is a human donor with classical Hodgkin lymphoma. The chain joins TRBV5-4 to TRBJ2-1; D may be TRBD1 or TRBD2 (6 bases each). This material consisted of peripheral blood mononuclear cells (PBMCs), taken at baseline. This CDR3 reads CASSLEGIMRGVVYNEQFF. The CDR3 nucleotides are TGTGCCAGCAGCTTGGAAGGGATAATGAGGGGGGTGGTCTACAATGAGCAGTTCTTC. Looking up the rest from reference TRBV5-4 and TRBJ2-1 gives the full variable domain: ETGVTQSPTHLIKTRGQQVTLRCSSQSGHNTVSWYQQALGQGPQFIFQYYREEENGRGNFPPRFSGLQFPNYSSELNVNALELDDSALYLCASSLEGIMRGVVYNEQFFGPGTRLTVL.